Listed below are T cell receptor beta chains from one sample, sequenced in a study of T cell responses to AZD1222 COVID-19 vaccine. TCRdb's copy holds only in-frame clones and misses some; the assay was immunoSEQ multiplex PCR. The sample has 70,000 to 100,000 clones, about 90% seen once. Sequenced material: peripheral blood, taken 28 days after the second AZD1222 dose. These receptors came from an adult who received the AZD1222 COVID-19 vaccine. The CDR3 runs from the conserved cysteine through the conserved F or W. Fields, in order: J gene, D gene, clone size, V gene, CDR3 protein, CDR3 DNA. D genes are given only for firm matches. Clone size appears in some rows only: once, few, many, or a class for an expanded clone.

j_call: TRBJ2-5; d_call: NA; clone_size: NA; v_call: TRBV3-1/TRBV3-2; cdr3_aa: CASSPSRVVGGTQYF; cdr3_nt: TGTGCCAGCAGCCCCTCCAGGGTGGTGGGTGGGACCCAGTACTTC
j_call: TRBJ2-2; d_call: NA; clone_size: NA; v_call: TRBV6-1; cdr3_aa: CASSEQESGELFF; cdr3_nt: TGTGCCAGCAGTGAGCAGGAATCCGGGGAGCTGTTTTTT
j_call: TRBJ1-5; d_call: NA; clone_size: NA; v_call: TRBV21-1; cdr3_aa: CASSRQQGKPQHF; cdr3_nt: TGTGCCAGCAGCAGACAACAGGGTAAGCCCCAGCATTTT
j_call: TRBJ2-7; d_call: TRBD2; clone_size: NA; v_call: TRBV7-2; cdr3_aa: CASSLASGPGGYEQYF; cdr3_nt: TGTGCCAGCAGCTTAGCCTCGGGCCCGGGGGGCTACGAGCAGTACTTC
j_call: TRBJ2-2; d_call: NA; clone_size: once; v_call: TRBV3-1/TRBV3-2; cdr3_aa: CASSLRGPGTGELFF; cdr3_nt: TGTGCCAGCAGCCTCCGGGGGCCCGGGACCGGGGAGCTGTTTTTT
j_call: TRBJ1-2; d_call: TRBD1; clone_size: NA; v_call: TRBV6-5; cdr3_aa: CASSYSGGQEGYTF; cdr3_nt: TGTGCCAGCAGTTACTCAGGGGGCCAGGAAGGCTACACCTTC
j_call: TRBJ2-2; d_call: NA; clone_size: NA; v_call: TRBV7-8; cdr3_aa: CASSLEQGGTGELFF; cdr3_nt: TGTGCCAGCAGCTTAGAACAGGGCGGCACCGGGGAGCTGTTTTTT
j_call: TRBJ2-7; d_call: NA; clone_size: NA; v_call: TRBV6-2/TRBV6-3; cdr3_aa: CASSHTYEQYF; cdr3_nt: TGTGCCAGCAGCCATACCTACGAGCAGTACTTC
j_call: TRBJ2-1; d_call: TRBD1; clone_size: once; v_call: TRBV5-6; cdr3_aa: CASSGQGRGFGEQFF; cdr3_nt: TGTGCCAGCAGCGGACAGGGTCGGGGATTTGGTGAGCAGTTCTTC
j_call: TRBJ1-4; d_call: NA; clone_size: NA; v_call: TRBV6-6; cdr3_aa: CASSQYKKADEKLFF; cdr3_nt: TGTGCCAGCAGTCAATACAAGAAGGCAGATGAAAAACTGTTTTTT
j_call: TRBJ2-7; d_call: TRBD1; clone_size: NA; v_call: TRBV9; cdr3_aa: CASSVGDRSSYEQYF; cdr3_nt: TGTGCCAGCAGCGTAGGGGACAGGAGCTCCTACGAGCAGTACTTC
j_call: TRBJ1-1; d_call: NA; clone_size: NA; v_call: TRBV2; cdr3_aa: CASSPYGPAAEAFF; cdr3_nt: TGTGCCAGCAGTCCTTATGGGCCGGCCGCTGAAGCTTTCTTT
j_call: TRBJ1-1; d_call: TRBD1; clone_size: NA; v_call: TRBV18; cdr3_aa: CASSPSQGGEAFF; cdr3_nt: TGTGCCAGCTCACCATCGCAGGGGGGTGAAGCTTTCTTT
j_call: TRBJ2-1; d_call: TRBD2; clone_size: few; v_call: TRBV19; cdr3_aa: CASSMGTSGVEQFF; cdr3_nt: TGTGCCAGTAGCATGGGGACTAGCGGGGTCGAGCAGTTCTTC
j_call: TRBJ1-1; d_call: NA; clone_size: few; v_call: TRBV7-8; cdr3_aa: CASSLGTAETNTEAFF; cdr3_nt: TGTGCCAGCAGCTTAGGCACCGCGGAGACCAACACTGAAGCTTTCTTT
j_call: TRBJ2-7; d_call: TRBD1; clone_size: NA; v_call: TRBV6-6; cdr3_aa: CASSYAGTGREQYF; cdr3_nt: TGTGCCAGCAGTTACGCCGGGACAGGGCGCGAGCAGTACTTC
j_call: TRBJ2-3; d_call: TRBD1; clone_size: NA; v_call: TRBV18; cdr3_aa: CASSPQVGQGANTQYF; cdr3_nt: TGTGCCAGCTCACCTCAAGTGGGACAGGGTGCGAATACGCAGTATTTT
j_call: TRBJ2-3; d_call: TRBD2; clone_size: NA; v_call: TRBV27; cdr3_aa: CASRGLAGGTDTQYF; cdr3_nt: TGTGCCAGCAGAGGACTAGCGGGAGGCACAGATACGCAGTATTTT
j_call: TRBJ2-7; d_call: NA; clone_size: NA; v_call: TRBV2; cdr3_aa: CASSEGELGPYEQYF; cdr3_nt: TGTGCCAGCAGTGAAGGGGAGTTGGGGCCCTACGAGCAGTACTTC
j_call: TRBJ2-1; d_call: NA; clone_size: once; v_call: TRBV7-3; cdr3_aa: CASSLTVGGEQFF; cdr3_nt: TGTGCCAGCAGCTTAACTGTTGGTGGGGAGCAGTTCTTC
j_call: TRBJ1-1; d_call: NA; clone_size: NA; v_call: TRBV30; cdr3_aa: CAWRGTVGAEAFF; cdr3_nt: TGTGCCTGGAGGGGGACCGTCGGCGCTGAAGCTTTCTTT
j_call: TRBJ1-1; d_call: NA; clone_size: NA; v_call: TRBV7-9; cdr3_aa: CASRGGGTNTEAFF; cdr3_nt: TGTGCCAGCAGAGGCGGGGGGACGAACACTGAAGCTTTCTTT
j_call: TRBJ1-3; d_call: TRBD1; clone_size: NA; v_call: TRBV15; cdr3_aa: CATSRGTGGYGNTIYF; cdr3_nt: TGTGCCACCAGCAGGGGGACAGGGGGCTATGGAAACACCATATATTTT
j_call: TRBJ1-2; d_call: NA; clone_size: NA; v_call: TRBV29-1; cdr3_aa: CSVERTEGGYGYTF; cdr3_nt: TGCAGCGTTGAAAGGACCGAGGGAGGCTATGGCTACACCTTC
j_call: TRBJ2-1; d_call: NA; clone_size: NA; v_call: TRBV5-1; cdr3_aa: CASNSLRDQSDVEQFF; cdr3_nt: TGCGCCAGTAATTCCCTCCGGGACCAGAGTGATGTTGAGCAGTTCTTC
j_call: TRBJ1-4; d_call: NA; clone_size: NA; v_call: TRBV15; cdr3_aa: CATSRGARVATNEKLFF; cdr3_nt: TGTGCCACCAGCAGAGGGGCCAGGGTCGCAACTAATGAAAAACTGTTTTTT